The present T cell receptor beta chain was sequenced within a study of blood T cells in healthy people across ages. Per the germline V gene, CDR1 is DFQATT and CDR2 is SNEGSKA (reference sequence). The CDR3 contains 11 residues. V was clipped by 6 bases and J by 10 bases, with 15 bases between them. A J-beta primer mix and a sample-barcoded 5' primer were used in a second PCR of roughly 6 to 12 cycles. TCRdb analysed the 5' RACE reads with MiXCR anew, one entry per CDR3 protein. Among 1,300,000 or so distinct CDR3 sequences listed, 55% to 75% were seen once. The sequencing input was blood. V usage is TRBV20-1 and J usage is TRBJ1-1, with D hard to call. The source of this sequence is a young man in good health. CDR3 coding DNA: TGCAGTGCAACTTTGACCAGGAGAGCTTTCTTT. Protein: CSATLTRRAFF.